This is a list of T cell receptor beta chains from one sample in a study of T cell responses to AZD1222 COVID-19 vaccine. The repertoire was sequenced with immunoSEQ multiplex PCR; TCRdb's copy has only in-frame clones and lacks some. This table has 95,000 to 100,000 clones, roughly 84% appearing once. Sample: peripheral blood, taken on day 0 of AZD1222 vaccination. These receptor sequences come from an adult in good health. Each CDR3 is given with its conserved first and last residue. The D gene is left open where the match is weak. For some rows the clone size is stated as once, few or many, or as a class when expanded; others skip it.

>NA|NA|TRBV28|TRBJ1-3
TGTGCCAGCAGTTCGTGGCAGAGCTACTCTGGAAACACCATATATTTT
CASSSWQSYSGNTIYF
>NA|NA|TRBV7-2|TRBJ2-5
TGTGCCAGCAGCTCCCCGGGGGTTCAAGAGACCCAGTACTTC
CASSSPGVQETQYF
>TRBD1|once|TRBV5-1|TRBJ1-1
TGCGCCAGCAGCTTGTACCGGGACAGGGGGCGTTTTTCCCGCCTGGGCACTGAAGCTTTCTTT
CASSLYRDRGRFSRLGTEAFF
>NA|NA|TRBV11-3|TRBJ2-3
TGTGCCAGCAGCCCCCCCGGGGCTGATACGCAGTATTTT
CASSPPGADTQYF
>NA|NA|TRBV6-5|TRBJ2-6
TGTGCCAGCAGCGGGGGATCTGGGGCCAACGTCCTGACTTTC
CASSGGSGANVLTF
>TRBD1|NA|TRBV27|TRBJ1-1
TGTGCCAGCAGTTTATCAACAGGGGCGGCGATGAACACTGAAGCTTTCTTT
CASSLSTGAAMNTEAFF
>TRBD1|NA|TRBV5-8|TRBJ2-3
TGTGCCAGCAGCTTGGGGACAGGCCTTACAGATACGCAGTATTTT
CASSLGTGLTDTQYF
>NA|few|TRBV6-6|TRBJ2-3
TGTGCCAGCAGCCGAACCCGGACACGACTTAGCACAGATACGCAGTATTTT
CASSRTRTRLSTDTQYF
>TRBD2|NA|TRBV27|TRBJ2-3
TGTGCCAGCAGTTTTCGCGGGAGGGTCACAGATACGCAGTATTTT
CASSFRGRVTDTQYF
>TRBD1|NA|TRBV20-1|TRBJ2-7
TGCAGTGCTAGTGCACCTATTACGGGACAGGGGGCTTACGAGCAGTACTTC
CSASAPITGQGAYEQYF
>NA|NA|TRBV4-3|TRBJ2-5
TGCGCCAGCAGCCACCGACAACGTTCGGAGACCCAGTACTTC
CASSHRQRSETQYF
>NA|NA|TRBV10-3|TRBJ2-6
TGTGCCATCAGCGACCCCCCGGGGAACTCTGGGGCCAACGTCCTGACTTTC
CAISDPPGNSGANVLTF
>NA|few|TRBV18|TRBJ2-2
TGTGCCAGCTCACCAGAACGTACCGGGGAGCTGTTTTTT
CASSPERTGELFF
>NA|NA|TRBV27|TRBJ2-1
TGTGCCAGCAGTTTCCTCAGGGTTTACAATGAGCAGTTCTTC
CASSFLRVYNEQFF
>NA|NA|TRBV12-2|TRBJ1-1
TGTGCAAGTCGCTCTATTCCGGCCCTAGACTGGACACCCCAGGGGAACACTGAAGCTTTCTTT
CASRSIPALDWTPQGNTEAFF
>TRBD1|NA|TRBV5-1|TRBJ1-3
TGCGCCAGCAGCTTGTGGACAGGGACCTCTGGAAACACCATATATTTT
CASSLWTGTSGNTIYF
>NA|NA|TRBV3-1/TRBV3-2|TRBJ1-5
TGTGCCAGCAGCCAAGATGCTACAGGGCTAAATCAGCCCCAGCATTTT
CASSQDATGLNQPQHF